A single sample gave rise to the 24 T cell receptor beta chains below, sequenced in a study of T-cell reconstitution after alpha-beta-depleted transplantation in children. Unique molecular identifiers were incorporated during preparation of the TCRbeta library. Using its own MiXCR run on the PCR reads, TCRdb lists one record per CDR3 protein. The sample includes fewer than 700,000 distinct CDR3 sequences, 13% seen only once; the top ten take about 2.2%. This sample comprised PBMCs, mostly from graft donor cells, obtained 360 days after TCRalphabeta/CD19-depleted stem cell transplant. These receptors were obtained from a male patient aged 10-17 years who had a stem cell transplant for acute myeloid leukemia, so the T cells may come from the graft donor.

The gene calls are TRBV29-1 and TRBJ2-4, with D possibly being TRBD1 (6 bases). Per the germline V gene, CDR1 is SQVTM and CDR2 is ANQGSEA. The germline V and J ends were trimmed by 8 bases and 2 bases, with 25 bases remaining between them. This CDR3 region has 17 residues. This CDR3 reads CSPLGAGGLIPKNIQYF. The DNA of the CDR3 is TGCAGCCCCCTGGGGGCAGGCGGGTTGATCCCCAAAAACATTCAGTACTTC. Filled out from reference TRBV29-1 and TRBJ2-4, the complete variable domain reads SAVISQKPSRDICQRGTSLTIQCQVDSQVTMMFWYRQQPGQSLTLIATANQGSEATYESGFVIDKFPISRPNLTFSTLTVSNMSPEDSSIYLCSPLGAGGLIPKNIQYFGAGTRLSVL.

V gene TRBV7-8 combines with J gene TRBJ2-7, with D perhaps matching TRBD2 (6 bases). V gave up 1 base and J gave up 5 bases, with 12 bases separating them. The CDR3 has 14 amino acids. Germline lookup yields CDR1 SGHVS and CDR2 FQNEAQ. DNA for the CDR3: TGTGCCAGCAGCTTAGTTAGGTGGAGGGACGAGCAGTACTTC. Translating gives CASSLVRWRDEQYF.

This clonotype appeared many times. The chain is built from TRBV5-1 and TRBJ2-2, with 11 nucleotides matching TRBD1. The length of the CDR3 is 15 residues. V lost 4 bases, J lost 7 bases, and 6 bases stayed unmatched. Germline V gives CDR1 SGHRS, CDR2 YFSETQ. In nucleotides, the CDR3 is TGCGCCAGCAGCCCGAGGGACAGGGGGATCGGGGAGCTGTTTTTT. This translates into CASSPRDRGIGELFF.

CDR3 protein: CASSVQAGVETQYF. The CDR3 DNA follows: TGTGCCAGCAGCGTACAGGCGGGAGTAGAGACCCAGTACTTC. V is TRBV9 and J is TRBJ2-5, with 7 bases aligning to TRBD2. This CDR3 spans 14 amino acids. Germline V gene sequence: CDR1 SGDLS, CDR2 YYNGEE. The V and J ends lost 1 base and 4 bases, in that order; junction bases with no gene match: 4.

The genes are TRBV5-5 and TRBJ2-3; 7 bases are a match to TRBD2. The CDR3 is 15 amino acids. From germline, CDR1 is SGHKS and CDR2 YYEKEE (reference sequence). Germline trimming cut 2 bases from V and 2 bases from J; bases unmatched to any gene: 5. The CDR3 bases are TGTGCCAGCAGCTTTGCGGGAGCCGACACAGATACGCAGTATTTT. Its translation: CASSFAGADTDTQYF.

In this sample, this clonotype turned up many times. The chain recombines TRBV12-3 or TRBV12-4 with TRBJ2-2; 8 nucleotides line up with TRBD2. This CDR3 is built from 14 residues. After removal of 5 bases from V and 6 bases from J, the junction contained 5 bases not matched to a gene. CDR3 DNA sequence: TGTGCCAGCAGTCTAGGACTAGCCGCCGGGGAGCTGTTTTTT. Translating it yields CASSLGLAAGELFF.

This clonotype came up a few times. The V and J genes are TRBV7-2 and TRBJ2-1; D is possibly TRBD2 (6 bases). From germline, CDR1 is SGHTA and CDR2 FQGNSA. The CDR3 has 16 residues. V lost 4 bases and J lost 6, with 19 bases in between. The CDR3 coding sequence is TGTGCCAGCAGCTCCTTTCGCCCAGATAGCGGCAATGAGCAGTTCTTC. This gives the protein CASSSFRPDSGNEQFF.

The chain uses TRBV12-3 or TRBV12-4 and TRBJ2-7, with D unresolved. The CDR3 contains 11 residues. Trimming took 6 bases from V and 5 from J, leaving 8 bases between them. The CDR3 region is CASRFRDEQYF. CDR3 coding DNA: TGTGCCAGCAGGTTTCGGGACGAGCAGTACTTC.

At least ten counts were recorded for this clonotype. J is TRBJ2-7 and V is TRBV5-1; 7 bases match TRBD2. The CDR3 has 12 residues. CDR1 is SGHRS and CDR2 is YFSETQ in the germline V gene. J gave up 4 bases and V 3 bases, and 1 base lay outside the gene matches. The CDR3 DNA follows: TGCGCCAGCAGCTCTAGCGGTTACGAGCAGTACTTC. This gives the protein CASSSSGYEQYF.

About this clonotype: The junction differs from germline at one of its ends, possibly a read error. J is TRBJ2-5 and V is TRBV28; TRBD2 matches 11 bases. Germline V gene sequence: CDR1 MDHEN, CDR2 SYDVKM. This CDR3 has 19 residues. CDR3 DNA: TGTGCCAACTCAACTCCGACTAGCGGGATATCTAAGGATTTGGAGACCCAATACTTC. As protein: CANSTPTSGISKDLETQYF.

V is TRBV7-2 and J is TRBJ1-5, with D possibly being TRBD1 (6 bases). Trimming took off 8 bases at V and 2 bases at J, with 16 bases between the two ends. The CDR3 has 15 residues. Germline-derived CDR1 and CDR2 are SGHTA and FQGNSA. DNA for the CDR3: TGTGCCAGCCATCGAGGGGGTCAGGGCAATCAGCCCCAGCATTTT. Its translation is CASHRGGQGNQPQHF.

The chain couples TRBV10-3 to TRBJ1-4, with D unclear. V lost 8 bases and J lost 8, with 12 bases in between. CDR1 is ENHRY, CDR2 SYGVKD, per germline. The CDR3 contains 12 residues. CDR3 residues: CAIGRVGEKLFF. In nucleotides, the CDR3 is TGTGCCATCGGTAGGGTTGGCGAAAAACTGTTTTTT.

This clonotype was seen many times. The V and J genes are TRBV29-1 and TRBJ2-7; 9 bases agree with TRBD1. The germline V gene has CDR1 SQVTM and CDR2 ANQGSEA. The CDR3 runs 15 residues. The trim removed 7 bases at V and 2 bases at J, leaving 12 bases unmatched. The CDR3 reads CSGRVGTGTPYEQYF. The CDR3 DNA follows: TGCAGCGGCAGGGTCGGGACAGGGACCCCCTACGAGCAGTACTTC.

This clonotype was detected ten times or more. The chain links TRBV7-2 to TRBJ2-7; 10 positions agree with TRBD2. The germline V gene has CDR1 SGHTA and CDR2 FQGNSA. This CDR3 has 14 amino acids. V was clipped by 6 bases and J by 4 bases; unmatched bases: 6. The CDR3 loop is CASSRTSGVYEQYF. The CDR3, as DNA: TGTGCCAGCAGTAGGACTAGCGGTGTTTACGAGCAGTACTTC.

This clonotype was seen ten or more times. The gene calls are TRBV29-1 and TRBJ1-1; D gene uncertain. Germline V CDR1 and CDR2: SQVTM, ANQGSEA. The CDR3 runs to 10 residues. The ends were cut back, 3 bases at V and 10 bases at J, with 9 bases in the middle. CDR3 nucleotides: TGCAGCGTTGATTATCCGCGAGCTTTCTTT. Translation gives CSVDYPRAFF.

The genes are TRBV12-3 or TRBV12-4 and TRBJ2-7; D gene unclear. Trimming shortened V by 6 bases and J by 4 bases, and 16 bases separated the two germline ends. This CDR3 has 14 residues. The CDR3, as DNA: TGTGCCAGCAGACCTACCTCGAAATCATACGAGCAGTACTTC. It specifies CASRPTSKSYEQYF.

This chain links TRBV18 with TRBJ2-5, with 15 bases lining up with TRBD2. CDR3 length: 17 residues. The germline CDR1 and CDR2 sequences are KGHSH and LQKENI. Germline trimming cut 3 bases from V and 5 bases from J; bases unmatched to any gene: 7. The CDR3 spells CASSPRTSGRAAETQYF. The CDR3 nucleotides are TGTGCCAGCTCACCCAGGACTAGCGGGAGGGCCGCTGAGACCCAGTACTTC.

The chain recombines TRBV7-2 with TRBJ2-1; TRBD2 matches 12 bases. From germline, CDR1 is SGHTA and CDR2 FQGNSA. The V gene end was trimmed by 2 bases and the J gene end by 7 bases; junction bases not matched to a gene: 6. The CDR3 loop spans 16 amino acids. For the CDR3, the DNA is TGTGCCAGCAGCTTATATCACCTAGCGGGAGGGAATGAGCAGTTCTTC. Protein sequence: CASSLYHLAGGNEQFF. The full variable domain, rest sourced from reference TRBV7-2 and TRBJ2-1, is GAGVSQSPSNKVTEKGKDVELRCDPISGHTALYWYRQSLGQGLEFLIYFQGNSAPDKSGLPSDRFSAERTGGSVSTLTIQRTQQEDSAVYLCASSLYHLAGGNEQFFGPGTRLTVL.

CDR3 nucleotide sequence: TGCAGTGCTAGAGACCCGGACCTCCAAAACTATGGCTACACCTTC. As protein: CSARDPDLQNYGYTF. The chain links TRBV20-1 to TRBJ1-2; D unresolved. The CDR3 length is 15 residues. Germline values: CDR1 DFQATT, CDR2 SNEGSKA (reference sequence). V was shortened by 0 bases and J by 2 bases, with 13 bases between the two germline ends.

This rearrangement joins TRBV10-2 to TRBJ2-2, with D possibly being TRBD1 (6 bases). With 10 bases removed from V and 7 bases from J, the gap between germline ends came to 13 bases. This CDR3 contains 12 residues. CDR1 is WSHSY, CDR2 SAAADI, per germline. CDR3 sequence reads: CATSVGGGELFF. The CDR3 region has the DNA TGCGCCACCTCCGTAGGGGGCGGGGAGCTGTTTTTT.

J is TRBJ2-3 and V is TRBV5-5; no clear D. V was trimmed by 4 bases and J by 2 bases, leaving 8 bases between them. Germline CDR1 and CDR2: SGHKS and YYEKEE (reference sequence). The CDR3 has 13 amino acids. In DNA form, the CDR3 reads TGTGCCAGCAGCCACGGTCTCACAGATACGCAGTATTTT. It encodes CASSHGLTDTQYF. The complete variable domain, with remaining parts taken from reference TRBV5-5 and TRBJ2-3, reads DAGVTQSPTHLIKTRGQQVTLRCSPISGHKSVSWYQQVLGQGPQFIFQYYEKEERGRGNFPDRFSARQFPNYSSELNVNALLLGDSALYLCASSHGLTDTQYFGPGTRLTVL.

The V and J genes are TRBV25-1 and TRBJ1-5; 10 bases agree with TRBD1. The CDR3 extends over 16 amino acids. The germline gives CDR1 MGHDK, CDR2 SYGVNS. V was pared by 5 bases and J by 2 bases, with 6 bases of the junction left unmatched. Here the CDR3 DNA reads TGTGCCAGCAGTCCTCCTGGGACAGGGGGCAATCAGCCCCAGCATTTT. Its translation is CASSPPGTGGNQPQHF.

This clonotype has a count of ten or more. The chain couples TRBV7-8 to TRBJ2-3; D not certain. The CDR3 is 13 amino acids. Trimming removed 5 bases at V and 4 bases at J, with 10 bases between. The germline V gene has CDR1 SGHVS and CDR2 FQNEAQ. The CDR3 DNA reads TGTGCCAGCAGCACCCCTAGGGCAGATACGCAGTATTTT. As protein: CASSTPRADTQYF.

This clonotype showed up just a few times. The chain employs TRBV5-1 and TRBJ1-1; D unclear. The V end was cut by 2 bases, the J end by 4 bases, with 9 bases between. Germline CDR1 reads SGHRS; CDR2 reads YFSETQ. CDR3 length: 13 amino acids. The CDR3 bases are TGCGCCAGCAGCTTCGGGGAACCCACTGAAGCTTTCTTT. Translating gives CASSFGEPTEAFF.